A selection of T cell receptor beta chains follows, all from one sample in a study of CD8 T cells in ankylosing spondylitis. TCRdb ran MiXCR on the 5' RACE reads and lists one entry per CDR3 protein. The table lists fewer than 200,000 distinct CDR3 sequences, 8.5% to 10% of them singletons. Sequencing was done on a sample of blood, either unsorted or a sorted T cell fraction (not recorded which). The receptors shown here come from a female donor with ankylosing spondylitis or in good health (not recorded which). The CDR3 runs from the conserved cysteine through the conserved F or W. D genes are given only for firm matches. Part of the rows lack a size; the others show once, few, many or a class for expanded clones.

cdr3_aa | cdr3_nt | d_call | cdr3_length | v_call | clone_size | j_call
CASSYMGNQYF | TGTGCCAGCAGTTACATGGGGAACCAGTACTTC | . | 11 | TRBV6-2/TRBV6-3 | . | TRBJ2-7
CASSGSRSRDTQYF | TGTGCCAGCAGTGGGTCGAGGTCTCGTGATACGCAGTATTTT | . | 14 | TRBV25-1 | . | TRBJ2-3
CASSQDRTEETQYF | TGTGCCAGCAGCCAAGACCGGACAGAAGAGACCCAGTACTTC | . | 14 | TRBV3-1 | few | TRBJ2-5
CASSSYETGPGELFF | TGTGCCAGCAGCTCTTATGAAACGGGGCCCGGGGAGCTGTTTTTT | . | 15 | TRBV7-9 | few | TRBJ2-2
CASSGGPSGGGTGELFF | TGTGCCAGCAGTGGGGGGCCTAGCGGAGGTGGGACCGGGGAGCTGTTTTTT | . | 17 | TRBV2 | . | TRBJ2-2
CSVGVGYNEQFF | TGCAGCGTGGGGGTTGGTTACAATGAGCAGTTCTTC | . | 12 | TRBV29-1 | many | TRBJ2-1
CASSHSITGELFF | TGTGCCAGCAGTCACTCTATCACCGGGGAGCTGTTTTTT | . | 13 | TRBV5-6 | . | TRBJ2-2
CASSQEEGSSTFF | TGCGCCAGCAGCCAAGAGGAGGGGTCCAGCACTTTCTTT | . | 13 | TRBV4-1 | many | TRBJ1-1
CAIMGQVYNEQFF | TGTGCCATCATGGGACAGGTCTACAATGAGCAGTTCTTC | TRBD1 | 13 | TRBV10-3 | . | TRBJ2-1
CASSYLRTSGSVYTQYF | TGTGCCAGCAGTTATCTTCGGACTAGCGGGAGCGTGTATACGCAGTATTTT | TRBD2 | 17 | TRBV6-5 | few | TRBJ2-3
CASSFQRGNYEQYF | TGTGCCAGCAGCTTCCAGCGGGGGAACTACGAGCAGTACTTC | TRBD2 | 14 | TRBV7-8 | . | TRBJ2-7
CASSAKGAGSSYYEQYF | TGTGCCAGCAGCGCCAAAGGTGCCGGGTCATCATACTACGAGCAGTACTTC | . | 17 | TRBV7-9 | few | TRBJ2-7
CASSLVGWREQFF | TGCGCCAGCAGCTTGGTGGGGTGGCGGGAGCAGTTCTTC | . | 13 | TRBV5-1 | many | TRBJ2-1
CASSGSGVGGEDSPLHF | TGTGCCAGCAGCGGCAGCGGAGTTGGAGGGGAAGATTCACCCCTCCACTTT | . | 17 | TRBV7-9 | . | TRBJ1-6
CASSQRDRPRTDTQYF | TGCGCCAGCAGCCAAAGGGATCGGCCGAGGACAGATACGCAGTATTTT | . | 16 | TRBV4-3 | few | TRBJ2-3
CASSIRGGTEAFF | TGTGCCAGTAGTATACGAGGGGGAACTGAAGCTTTCTTT | . | 13 | TRBV19 | few | TRBJ1-1
CSATAQQAYEQYF | TGCAGTGCCACGGCACAGCAAGCCTACGAGCAGTACTTC | . | 13 | TRBV20-1 | many | TRBJ2-7
CASSLAGAHEQYF | TGTGCCAGCAGCTTAGCGGGAGCCCACGAGCAGTACTTC | . | 13 | TRBV7-8 | few | TRBJ2-7
CASRADRAFF | TGTGCCAGCAGGGCGGACAGAGCTTTCTTT | . | 10 | TRBV9 | few | TRBJ1-1
CASSLGITSTDTQYF | TGCGCCAGCAGCTTGGGAATTACTAGCACAGATACGCAGTATTTT | . | 15 | TRBV5-1 | many | TRBJ2-3
CASHSGGIGDTQYF | TGTGCCAGTCACTCAGGGGGGATAGGAGATACGCAGTATTTT | . | 14 | TRBV7-9 | . | TRBJ2-3
CASSSGQGVPHNSYNEQFF | TGTGCCAGCAGCAGCGGACAGGGTGTCCCCCACAACTCCTACAATGAGCAGTTCTTC | . | 19 | TRBV21-1 | . | TRBJ2-1
CASSPPGLAGAAEQFF | TGTGCCAGCAGCCCCCCGGGACTAGCGGGAGCTGCTGAGCAGTTCTTC | TRBD2 | 16 | TRBV3-1 | few | TRBJ2-1
CSATERGWGTDTQYF | TGCAGTGCTACCGAGCGGGGCTGGGGCACAGATACGCAGTATTTT | TRBD2 | 15 | TRBV20-1 | . | TRBJ2-3
CASSKDLGTEAFF | TGTGCCAGCAGCAAGGACCTTGGGACTGAAGCTTTCTTT | . | 13 | TRBV7-9 | . | TRBJ1-1
CASSLEQGHQETQYF | TGCGCCAGCAGCTTGGAACAGGGCCACCAAGAGACCCAGTACTTC | . | 15 | TRBV5-1 | few | TRBJ2-5
CASSPTLYRDTEAFF | TGCGCCAGCAGCCCGACCCTCTACAGGGACACTGAAGCTTTCTTT | . | 15 | TRBV4-3 | . | TRBJ1-1
CASSYTSGRGAKNIQYF | TGTGCCAGCAGCTACACTAGCGGGAGGGGGGCCAAAAACATTCAGTACTTC | TRBD2 | 17 | TRBV11-2 | . | TRBJ2-4
CSVGFRDRVDQETQYF | TGCAGCGTTGGATTTCGGGACAGGGTCGACCAAGAGACCCAGTACTTC | TRBD1 | 16 | TRBV29-1 | many | TRBJ2-5
CASSAVFERVYNEQFF | TGTGCCAGTAGTGCCGTATTTGAGCGGGTTTACAATGAGCAGTTCTTC | . | 16 | TRBV19 | . | TRBJ2-1
CASSQDRAGREQYF | TGCGCCAGCAGCCAAGATAGGGCAGGGCGCGAGCAGTACTTC | . | 14 | TRBV4-3 | few | TRBJ2-7
CASSDRGGVPEQYF | TGTGCCAGCTCAGATCGAGGGGGGGTCCCCGAGCAGTACTTC | . | 14 | TRBV27 | . | TRBJ2-7
CASSLDGGPNEQFF | TGTGCCAGCAGCTTGGACGGCGGCCCCAATGAGCAGTTCTTC | . | 14 | TRBV5-5 | many | TRBJ2-1
CASSYYKESPEAFF | TGTGCCAGCAGTTACTATAAGGAGTCCCCTGAAGCTTTCTTT | . | 14 | TRBV6-5 | . | TRBJ1-1
CASSQKLAGPGELFF | TGCGCCAGCAGCCAAAAACTAGCTGGTCCCGGGGAGCTGTTTTTT | . | 15 | TRBV4-3 | many | TRBJ2-2
CASDRTGRIDTEAFF | TGTGCCAGCGATCGCACAGGGCGAATCGACACTGAAGCTTTCTTT | . | 15 | TRBV6-2/TRBV6-3 | . | TRBJ1-1
CSVVSGGAWDEQYF | TGCAGCGTTGTCTCGGGGGGGGCTTGGGACGAGCAGTACTTC | TRBD2 | 14 | TRBV29-1 | few | TRBJ2-7
CASRPDSYTEAFF | TGTGCCAGCAGGCCTGACAGTTACACTGAAGCTTTCTTT | . | 13 | TRBV9 | many | TRBJ1-1
CASSQLLTGRDNEQFF | TGTGCCAGCAGCCAACTACTCACGGGGCGAGACAATGAGCAGTTCTTC | . | 16 | TRBV4-2 | few | TRBJ2-1
CATSDFPPQGSNYGYTF | TGTGCCACCAGTGATTTCCCCCCGCAGGGGAGTAACTATGGCTACACCTTC | . | 17 | TRBV24-1 | few | TRBJ1-2
CASSHPTSNNEQFF | TGTGCCAGCAGCCACCCGACCAGTAACAATGAGCAGTTCTTC | . | 14 | TRBV4-2 | . | TRBJ2-1
CSASLAGGPSYEQYF | TGCAGTGCTAGTCTGGCGGGAGGGCCGAGTTACGAGCAGTACTTC | TRBD2 | 15 | TRBV20-1 | . | TRBJ2-7
CASSLGGLVNEQFF | TGTGCCAGCAGCTTAGGGGGACTAGTGAATGAGCAGTTCTTC | TRBD2 | 14 | TRBV7-6 | many | TRBJ2-1
CASSIRESSYEQYF | TGTGCCAGCAGTATCAGGGAGTCTAGCTACGAGCAGTACTTC | . | 14 | TRBV6-2/TRBV6-3 | few | TRBJ2-7
CASSQEDRMAEAFF | TGTGCCAGCAGCCAAGAGGATCGGATGGCAGAAGCTTTCTTT | . | 14 | TRBV3-1 | few | TRBJ1-1
CASSQGQGRPLHF | TGCGCCAGCAGCCAAGGACAGGGACGGCCCCTCCACTTT | TRBD1 | 13 | TRBV4-3 | . | TRBJ1-6
CASSPQGTTEAFF | TGTGCCAGCAGCCCCCAGGGTACCACTGAAGCTTTCTTT | . | 13 | TRBV7-2 | many | TRBJ1-1
CASSLDGNYEQYF | TGTGCCAGCAGCTTAGATGGGAACTACGAGCAGTACTTC | . | 13 | TRBV7-9 | few | TRBJ2-7
CATSRDRQTYEQYF | TGTGCCACCAGCAGAGATCGCCAGACCTACGAGCAGTACTTC | . | 14 | TRBV15 | . | TRBJ2-7
CASSYPSGRARGELFF | TGTGCCAGCAGTTACCCTAGTGGGAGGGCCCGCGGGGAGCTGTTTTTT | TRBD2 | 16 | TRBV6-5 | . | TRBJ2-2
CATSGPGTGELFF | TGTGCCACCAGTGGACCGGGCACCGGGGAGCTGTTTTTT | . | 13 | TRBV24-1 | few | TRBJ2-2
CASTTRGGEETQYF | TGTGCCAGCACCACGCGGGGCGGCGAGGAGACCCAGTACTTC | . | 14 | TRBV7-9 | . | TRBJ2-5
CSAGSIPGTIGYEQYF | TGCAGTGCTGGTTCGATCCCCGGGACTATTGGTTACGAGCAGTACTTC | TRBD2 | 16 | TRBV20-1 | . | TRBJ2-7
CSARTPDSPRTPGSCFF | . | . | 17 | TRBV20-1 | . | TRBJ2-2
CASTVTGGNSPLHF | TGTGCCAGCACTGTAACAGGGGGAAATTCACCCCTCCACTTT | TRBD1 | 14 | TRBV27 | . | TRBJ1-6
CASSLSGSTYNEQFF | TGTGCCAGCAGTTTGTCAGGGTCCACCTACAATGAGCAGTTCTTC | . | 15 | TRBV27 | few | TRBJ2-1
CASSFVGDGYGYTF | TGTGCCAGCAGTTTCGTGGGGGACGGCTATGGCTACACCTTC | . | 14 | TRBV12-3/TRBV12-4 | large | TRBJ1-2
CAWSFTGSYEQYF | TGTGCCTGGAGTTTCACAGGTTCCTACGAGCAGTACTTC | . | 13 | TRBV30 | . | TRBJ2-7
CASSPGTPIEAFF | TGTGCCAGTAGCCCGGGGACGCCTATTGAAGCTTTCTTT | . | 13 | TRBV19 | few | TRBJ1-1
CASSGITGHKYQETQYF | TGTGCCAGCAGTGGAATCACGGGACATAAGTACCAAGAGACCCAGTACTTC | . | 17 | TRBV28 | many | TRBJ2-5